A single sample is the source of the 10 T cell receptor beta chains below, sequenced in a study of siplizumab effects on memory and regulatory T cells. Measured with immunoSEQ multiplex PCR; TCRdb has only the in-frame clones, and not every one. The repertoire includes just under 85,000 clones, around 90% of them detected once, and 1.5% sits in the top ten. The sequenced sample consisted of Tregs sorted from blood. The origin of the receptors is a human donor in good health.

V and J are TRBV28 and TRBJ2-1; 7 nucleotides agree with TRBD1. In germline, CDR1 is MDHEN, CDR2 SYDVKM. V lost 8 bases to trimming and J lost 3 bases; unmatched junction nucleotides: 1. The CDR3 loop spans 12 amino acids. CDR3 loop: CASRTGYNEQFF. The CDR3 DNA reads TGTGCCAGCCGGACAGGCTACAATGAGCAGTTCTTC.

This clone was observed once. V is TRBV10-3 and J is TRBJ2-7, with D maybe TRBD1 (6 bases). Germline-derived CDR1 and CDR2 are ENHRY and SYGVKD. This CDR3 is built from 14 residues. V lost 0 bases and J 7 bases, leaving 13 bases between the germline ends. This CDR3 is CAISESTGFGEQYF. The DNA of the CDR3 is TGTGCCATCAGTGAGTCCACAGGGTTCGGGGAGCAGTACTTC.

The table lists this clone with a count of one. The chain is built from TRBV2 and TRBJ2-5; 11 nucleotides line up with TRBD2. V lost 6 bases and J lost 5; bases outside the gene matches: 8. Germline assignment: CDR1 SNHLY and CDR2 FYNNEI. The length of the CDR3 is 15 residues. CDR3 sequence: CASSPGLAGAETQYF. The CDR3 DNA follows: TGTGCCAGCAGCCCAGGACTAGCGGGCGCGGAGACCCAGTACTTC.

The gene calls are TRBV5-1 and TRBJ1-4; 8 nucleotides match TRBD1. The CDR3 covers 16 residues. The trim removed 4 bases at V and 3 bases at J, leaving 8 bases unmatched. Germline values: CDR1 SGHRS, CDR2 YFSETQ. The CDR3 DNA reads as TGCGCCAGCAGCCAGGGGTCGACAGGGGCTAATGAAAAACTGTTTTTT. It codes for CASSQGSTGANEKLFF.

The genes are TRBV28 and TRBJ1-2; D gene uncertain. The CDR3 runs to 14 residues. The V and J ends lost 4 bases and 3 bases respectively, with 12 bases between them. CDR1 and CDR2 (germline): MDHEN, SYDVKM. The CDR3 DNA is TGTGCCAGCAGTTGGTTCGTCCGGGACTATGGCTACACCTTC. This encodes CASSWFVRDYGYTF.

This clone was counted a single time. This rearrangement joins TRBV5-6 to TRBJ2-3; D possibly corresponds to TRBD2 (5 bases). From germline, CDR1 is SGHDT and CDR2 YYEEEE. This CDR3 region has 15 residues. V was pared by 0 bases and J by 1 base, with 9 bases between. CDR3 coding DNA: TGTGCCAGCAGCTTGGCCGGGGAAGGCACAGATACGCAGTATTTT. It codes for CASSLAGEGTDTQYF.

This clone showed up just once. The chain recombines TRBV12-5 with TRBJ1-2, with D unclear. The germline gives CDR1 LGHNT, CDR2 FRNRAP. The CDR3 has 16 amino acids. Trimming took off 1 base at V and 10 bases at J, with 22 bases between the two ends. CDR3 amino acids: CASGLEEDRAPRTYTF. CDR3 nucleotides: TGTGCTAGTGGTTTGGAGGAGGACCGGGCCCCCCGGACCTACACCTTC.

The chain is built from TRBV28 and TRBJ2-7; D gene ambiguous. The germline gives CDR1 MDHEN, CDR2 SYDVKM. Trimming pared 3 bases from V and 3 bases from J, leaving 12 bases between. The CDR3 contains 14 residues. CDR3 nucleotides: TGTGCCAGCAGTTTGAGGCGGTTCCTCTACGAGCAGTACTTC. It is translated as CASSLRRFLYEQYF. Variable domain in full (rest from reference TRBV28 and TRBJ2-7): DVKVTQSSRYLVKRTGEKVFLECVQDMDHENMFWYRQDPGLGLRLIYFSYDVKMKEKGDIPEGYSVSREKKERFSLILESASTNQTSMYLCASSLRRFLYEQYFGPGTRLTVT.

V and J are TRBV20-1 and TRBJ1-4; D is ambiguous. CDR1 and CDR2 (germline): DFQATT, SNEGSKA (reference sequence). Trimming removed 3 bases from V and 8 bases from J, with 7 bases in between. This CDR3 spans 11 amino acids. CDR3 sequence: CSARTAEKLFF. The CDR3 bases are TGCAGTGCTAGGACGGCGGAAAAACTGTTTTTT.

This rearrangement joins TRBV6-1 to TRBJ1-3, with D tentatively TRBD1 (5 bases). The CDR3 is 15 amino acids. The ends were cut back, 5 bases at V and 4 bases at J, with 15 bases in the middle. Germline V gives CDR1 MNHNS, CDR2 SASEGT. CDR3 nucleotides: TGTGCCAGCAGTCCGGGGACGACGGGGGGAAACACCATATATTTT. This translates into CASSPGTTGGNTIYF.